The rows below give T cell receptor beta chains drawn from one sample of a study of control samples from healthy donors and cancer patients. Clones were read by immunoSEQ multiplex PCR, and TCRdb kept only the in-frame ones, dropping some. This repertoire shows some 100,000 clones, about 90% found once; its top ten account for 15% to 20%. The sequenced sample consisted of blood. The receptors were gathered from a woman aged 45-65 years in good health. The CDR3 runs from the conserved cysteine through the conserved F or W. Fields, in order: D gene, clone size, J gene, CDR3 length, V gene, CDR3 protein, CDR3 DNA. A D gene is named only where the DNA matches it firmly. Rows give clone size only sometimes, using once, few, many, or a class for an expanded clone.

D gene: -
clone size: -
J gene: TRBJ2-5
CDR3 length: 14
V gene: TRBV28
CDR3 protein: CASSFLGEQETQYF
CDR3 DNA: TGTGCCAGCAGTTTCCTAGGCGAGCAAGAGACCCAGTACTTC

D gene: -
clone size: -
J gene: TRBJ2-5
CDR3 length: 12
V gene: TRBV6-5
CDR3 protein: CASKHYGETQYF
CDR3 DNA: TGTGCCAGCAAACACTACGGGGAGACCCAGTACTTC

D gene: TRBD2
clone size: -
J gene: TRBJ2-1
CDR3 length: 16
V gene: TRBV9
CDR3 protein: CASSLFRASGYNEQFF
CDR3 DNA: TGTGCCAGCAGCCTCTTCAGGGCTAGCGGGTACAATGAGCAGTTCTTC

D gene: -
clone size: -
J gene: TRBJ1-2
CDR3 length: 13
V gene: TRBV15
CDR3 protein: CATSREGSYGYTF
CDR3 DNA: TGTGCCACCAGCAGAGAGGGGAGCTATGGCTACACCTTC

D gene: TRBD2
clone size: -
J gene: TRBJ2-3
CDR3 length: 19
V gene: TRBV7-9
CDR3 protein: CASSLGSWGLAGATDTQYF
CDR3 DNA: TGTGCCAGCAGCTTAGGAAGTTGGGGGTTAGCGGGAGCGACAGATACGCAGTATTTT

D gene: -
clone size: -
J gene: TRBJ2-1
CDR3 length: 11
V gene: TRBV7-9
CDR3 protein: CASTLGNEQFF
CDR3 DNA: TGTGCCAGCACCTTAGGGAATGAGCAGTTCTTC

D gene: -
clone size: -
J gene: TRBJ2-7
CDR3 length: 13
V gene: TRBV6-5
CDR3 protein: CASSRPEYYEQYF
CDR3 DNA: TGTGCCAGCAGTCGCCCGGAATACTACGAGCAGTACTTC

D gene: -
clone size: -
J gene: TRBJ1-1
CDR3 length: 12
V gene: TRBV7-6
CDR3 protein: CASKHGNTEAFF
CDR3 DNA: TGTGCCAGTAAGCACGGGAACACTGAAGCTTTCTTT

D gene: -
clone size: -
J gene: TRBJ2-7
CDR3 length: 13
V gene: TRBV4-2
CDR3 protein: CASSQDPTYEQYF
CDR3 DNA: TGTGCCAGCAGCCAAGATCCCACCTACGAGCAGTACTTC

D gene: -
clone size: -
J gene: TRBJ1-3
CDR3 length: 15
V gene: TRBV28
CDR3 protein: CASSRVGGSGNTIYF
CDR3 DNA: TGTGCCAGCAGTCGCGTCGGCGGCTCTGGAAACACCATATATTTT

D gene: -
clone size: -
J gene: TRBJ1-5
CDR3 length: 12
V gene: TRBV6-2/TRBV6-3
CDR3 protein: CASSDRSWPQHF
CDR3 DNA: TGTGCCAGCAGTGACAGGTCATGGCCCCAGCATTTT

D gene: -
clone size: -
J gene: TRBJ2-2
CDR3 length: 12
V gene: TRBV30
CDR3 protein: CAWQDYSGELFF
CDR3 DNA: TGTGCCTGGCAGGACTACTCCGGGGAGCTGTTTTTT

D gene: -
clone size: -
J gene: TRBJ2-1
CDR3 length: 16
V gene: TRBV18
CDR3 protein: CASSRGPPAGCDEQFF
CDR3 DNA: TGTGCCAGCTCACGAGGGCCTCCGGCGGGGTGCGATGAGCAGTTCTTC

D gene: -
clone size: -
J gene: TRBJ1-1
CDR3 length: 12
V gene: TRBV13
CDR3 protein: CASSFRNTEAFF
CDR3 DNA: TGTGCCAGCAGCTTCAGGAACACTGAAGCTTTCTTT

D gene: -
clone size: -
J gene: TRBJ2-1
CDR3 length: 13
V gene: TRBV6-1
CDR3 protein: CASSFREYNEQFF
CDR3 DNA: TGTGCCAGCAGTTTCCGGGAGTACAATGAGCAGTTCTTC

D gene: -
clone size: -
J gene: TRBJ2-3
CDR3 length: 17
V gene: TRBV7-9
CDR3 protein: CASSKGAVPASTDTQYF
CDR3 DNA: TGTGCCAGCAGCAAAGGGGCGGTACCTGCTAGCACAGATACGCAGTATTTT

D gene: -
clone size: once
J gene: TRBJ1-5
CDR3 length: 11
V gene: TRBV5-8
CDR3 protein: CASSFRQPQHF
CDR3 DNA: TGTGCCAGCAGCTTTAGGCAGCCCCAGCATTTT

D gene: TRBD2
clone size: -
J gene: TRBJ2-3
CDR3 length: 14
V gene: TRBV5-6
CDR3 protein: CASTPAGVTDTQYF
CDR3 DNA: TGTGCCAGCACCCCAGCGGGGGTCACAGATACGCAGTATTTT

D gene: -
clone size: -
J gene: TRBJ1-6
CDR3 length: 14
V gene: TRBV27
CDR3 protein: CASSSPGRSSPLHF
CDR3 DNA: TGTGCCAGCAGTTCCCCTGGACGGAGTTCACCCCTCCACTTT

D gene: -
clone size: -
J gene: TRBJ1-1
CDR3 length: 15
V gene: TRBV10-1
CDR3 protein: CASSHVRRGWTEAFF
CDR3 DNA: TGCGCCAGCAGCCATGTCCGTAGGGGGTGGACTGAAGCTTTCTTT

D gene: TRBD2
clone size: -
J gene: TRBJ2-1
CDR3 length: 16
V gene: TRBV7-3
CDR3 protein: CASSLKGTSGRNEQFF
CDR3 DNA: TGTGCCAGCAGCTTAAAAGGGACTAGCGGCCGTAATGAGCAGTTCTTC

D gene: -
clone size: -
J gene: TRBJ1-1
CDR3 length: 11
V gene: TRBV30
CDR3 protein: CAWSPGPEAFF
CDR3 DNA: TGTGCCTGGAGTCCGGGGCCTGAAGCTTTCTTT

D gene: -
clone size: -
J gene: TRBJ1-5
CDR3 length: 16
V gene: TRBV4-3
CDR3 protein: CASSQERRERGQPQHF
CDR3 DNA: TGCGCCAGCAGCCAAGAGAGGAGGGAGCGGGGTCAGCCCCAGCATTTT

D gene: -
clone size: -
J gene: TRBJ2-5
CDR3 length: 13
V gene: TRBV7-3
CDR3 protein: CASSFRRGETQYF
CDR3 DNA: TGTGCCAGCAGCTTTCGTAGAGGAGAGACCCAGTACTTC

D gene: TRBD2
clone size: -
J gene: TRBJ2-2
CDR3 length: 16
V gene: TRBV30
CDR3 protein: CAWSGLAGTNTGELFF
CDR3 DNA: TGTGCCTGGAGTGGACTAGCGGGAACGAACACCGGGGAGCTGTTTTTT

D gene: TRBD1
clone size: -
J gene: TRBJ2-1
CDR3 length: 16
V gene: TRBV6-5
CDR3 protein: CASSYRYRTGENEQFF
CDR3 DNA: TGTGCCAGCAGTTACCGCTACCGGACAGGGGAGAATGAGCAGTTCTTC

D gene: -
clone size: -
J gene: TRBJ2-6
CDR3 length: 12
V gene: TRBV9
CDR3 protein: CASSPFSNVLTF
CDR3 DNA: TGTGCCAGCAGCCCCTTTTCCAACGTCCTGACTTTC

D gene: -
clone size: -
J gene: TRBJ1-1
CDR3 length: 12
V gene: TRBV29-1
CDR3 protein: CSVGYINTEAFF
CDR3 DNA: TGCAGCGTTGGGTACATAAACACTGAAGCTTTCTTT

D gene: -
clone size: -
J gene: TRBJ1-1
CDR3 length: 13
V gene: TRBV19
CDR3 protein: CASSIKRGTEAFF
CDR3 DNA: TGTGCCAGTAGTATCAAGCGGGGGACTGAAGCTTTCTTT

D gene: TRBD1
clone size: -
J gene: TRBJ2-3
CDR3 length: 14
V gene: TRBV6-5
CDR3 protein: CASILTGGTDTQYF
CDR3 DNA: TGTGCCAGCATACTGACAGGGGGCACAGATACGCAGTATTTT

D gene: -
clone size: -
J gene: TRBJ2-1
CDR3 length: 12
V gene: TRBV7-2
CDR3 protein: CASSLARNEQFF
CDR3 DNA: TGTGCCAGCAGTCTAGCGAGGAATGAGCAGTTCTTC

D gene: TRBD2
clone size: -
J gene: TRBJ2-1
CDR3 length: 15
V gene: TRBV3-1/TRBV3-2
CDR3 protein: CASSPGLAGREEQFF
CDR3 DNA: TGTGCCAGCAGCCCGGGACTAGCGGGGAGGGAGGAGCAGTTCTTC

D gene: -
clone size: -
J gene: TRBJ2-7
CDR3 length: 15
V gene: TRBV3-1/TRBV3-2
CDR3 protein: CASSPTSGVTYEQYF
CDR3 DNA: TGTGCCAGCAGCCCCACGTCGGGGGTCACCTACGAGCAGTACTTC

D gene: TRBD2
clone size: -
J gene: TRBJ2-7
CDR3 length: 14
V gene: TRBV5-6
CDR3 protein: CASTWGSGAYEQYF
CDR3 DNA: TGTGCCAGCACCTGGGGTAGCGGGGCCTACGAGCAGTACTTC

D gene: -
clone size: -
J gene: TRBJ1-2
CDR3 length: 11
V gene: TRBV20-1
CDR3 protein: CSPGDVSGYTF
CDR3 DNA: TGCAGTCCGGGAGACGTTTCTGGCTACACCTTC

D gene: -
clone size: -
J gene: TRBJ2-3
CDR3 length: 15
V gene: TRBV10-3
CDR3 protein: CAISSGSDGSDTQYF
CDR3 DNA: TGTGCCATCAGTTCAGGGTCGGATGGTTCAGATACGCAGTATTTT

D gene: TRBD1
clone size: -
J gene: TRBJ1-2
CDR3 length: 14
V gene: TRBV5-1
CDR3 protein: CASSDRGRGSGYTF
CDR3 DNA: TGCGCCAGCAGCGACAGGGGGCGCGGGTCCGGCTACACCTTC

D gene: -
clone size: -
J gene: TRBJ2-7
CDR3 length: 14
V gene: TRBV21-1
CDR3 protein: CASKKGDRIYEQYF
CDR3 DNA: TGTGCCAGCAAAAAGGGGGACAGGATCTACGAGCAGTACTTC

D gene: -
clone size: -
J gene: TRBJ2-1
CDR3 length: 11
V gene: TRBV19
CDR3 protein: CASSIVNEQFF
CDR3 DNA: TGTGCCAGTAGTATCGTAAATGAGCAGTTCTTC

D gene: -
clone size: few
J gene: TRBJ2-2
CDR3 length: 14
V gene: TRBV6-6
CDR3 protein: CAWRTDSNTGELFF
CDR3 DNA: TGTGCCTGGCGGACAGACTCGAACACCGGGGAGCTGTTTTTT

D gene: TRBD1
clone size: -
J gene: TRBJ1-4
CDR3 length: 16
V gene: TRBV30
CDR3 protein: CAWKEGARGRQEKLFF
CDR3 DNA: TGTGCCTGGAAGGAGGGGGCTCGGGGGCGGCAGGAAAAACTGTTTTTT

D gene: TRBD2
clone size: -
J gene: TRBJ2-3
CDR3 length: 16
V gene: TRBV19
CDR3 protein: CASSTRTSGGVDTQYF
CDR3 DNA: TGTGCCAGTAGTACACGGACTAGCGGGGGGGTAGATACGCAGTATTTT

D gene: TRBD2
clone size: -
J gene: TRBJ2-3
CDR3 length: 15
V gene: TRBV7-3
CDR3 protein: CASSERGGSTDTQYF
CDR3 DNA: TGTGCCAGCAGTGAGCGGGGGGGCAGCACAGATACGCAGTATTTT

D gene: -
clone size: -
J gene: TRBJ2-5
CDR3 length: 15
V gene: TRBV9
CDR3 protein: CASSGGEGAQETQYF
CDR3 DNA: TGTGCCAGCAGCGGGGGCGAGGGTGCCCAAGAGACCCAGTACTTC

D gene: TRBD2
clone size: few
J gene: TRBJ2-1
CDR3 length: 15
V gene: TRBV6-4
CDR3 protein: CASSASGRPPNEQFF
CDR3 DNA: TGTGCCAGCAGTGCTAGCGGGAGGCCCCCCAATGAGCAGTTCTTC

D gene: -
clone size: -
J gene: TRBJ1-2
CDR3 length: 15
V gene: TRBV6-5
CDR3 protein: CASSYGDTISKGYTF
CDR3 DNA: TGTGCCAGCAGTTACGGTGATACAATTTCCAAGGGCTACACCTTC

D gene: TRBD2
clone size: -
J gene: TRBJ2-1
CDR3 length: 15
V gene: TRBV5-4
CDR3 protein: CASSFSSGDYNEQFF
CDR3 DNA: TGTGCCAGCAGCTTCTCTAGCGGGGACTACAATGAGCAGTTCTTC

D gene: -
clone size: once
J gene: TRBJ1-2
CDR3 length: 15
V gene: TRBV5-6
CDR3 protein: CASSPRSWINYGYTF
CDR3 DNA: TGTGCCAGCAGCCCGAGGTCATGGATTAACTATGGCTACACCTTC

D gene: -
clone size: -
J gene: TRBJ1-1
CDR3 length: 15
V gene: TRBV6-5
CDR3 protein: CASSWKARLNTEAFF
CDR3 DNA: TGTGCCAGCAGTTGGAAGGCCAGATTGAACACTGAAGCTTTCTTT

D gene: -
clone size: -
J gene: TRBJ1-2
CDR3 length: 14
V gene: TRBV30
CDR3 protein: CAWRQPGAVGGYTF
CDR3 DNA: TGTGCCTGGAGGCAACCGGGGGCGGTCGGTGGCTACACCTTC

D gene: -
clone size: -
J gene: TRBJ1-2
CDR3 length: 15
V gene: TRBV3-1/TRBV3-2
CDR3 protein: CASSQGLLTNYGYTF
CDR3 DNA: TGTGCCAGCAGCCAAGGTCTTCTTACTAACTATGGCTACACCTTC

D gene: TRBD1
clone size: -
J gene: TRBJ1-2
CDR3 length: 14
V gene: TRBV19
CDR3 protein: CASSTGQGARGYTF
CDR3 DNA: TGTGCCAGTAGTACGGGACAGGGGGCACGTGGCTACACCTTC

D gene: TRBD2
clone size: -
J gene: TRBJ2-7
CDR3 length: 14
V gene: TRBV9
CDR3 protein: CASSPSGVRYEQYF
CDR3 DNA: TGTGCCAGCAGCCCTAGCGGGGTTCGGTACGAGCAGTACTTC

D gene: TRBD1
clone size: -
J gene: TRBJ2-7
CDR3 length: 15
V gene: TRBV20-1
CDR3 protein: CSASFRDRGIYEQYF
CDR3 DNA: TGCAGTGCTAGTTTCCGGGACAGGGGGATCTACGAGCAGTACTTC

D gene: -
clone size: -
J gene: TRBJ1-2
CDR3 length: 13
V gene: TRBV19
CDR3 protein: CASSTQQLNGYTF
CDR3 DNA: TGTGCCAGTAGTACCCAGCAGCTAAATGGCTACACCTTC

D gene: TRBD1
clone size: -
J gene: TRBJ2-7
CDR3 length: 14
V gene: TRBV12-5
CDR3 protein: CASGSGQGAHEQYF
CDR3 DNA: TGTGCTAGTGGTAGTGGACAGGGGGCCCACGAGCAGTACTTC

D gene: TRBD1
clone size: -
J gene: TRBJ1-5
CDR3 length: 14
V gene: TRBV5-6
CDR3 protein: CASNRGHGNQPQHF
CDR3 DNA: TGTGCCAGCAACAGGGGGCATGGTAATCAGCCCCAGCATTTT

D gene: TRBD2
clone size: -
J gene: TRBJ2-3
CDR3 length: 14
V gene: TRBV6-1
CDR3 protein: CASSEASGSATQYF
CDR3 DNA: TGTGCCAGCAGTGAGGCTAGCGGGAGTGCTACGCAGTATTTT

D gene: -
clone size: -
J gene: TRBJ1-2
CDR3 length: 11
V gene: TRBV20-1
CDR3 protein: CSASTGYGYTF
CDR3 DNA: TGCAGTGCTAGTACTGGCTATGGCTACACCTTC

D gene: -
clone size: -
J gene: TRBJ1-2
CDR3 length: 11
V gene: TRBV7-2
CDR3 protein: CASSLGGLPNF
CDR3 DNA: TGTGCCAGCAGCTTAGGTGGGCTTCCAAACTTC